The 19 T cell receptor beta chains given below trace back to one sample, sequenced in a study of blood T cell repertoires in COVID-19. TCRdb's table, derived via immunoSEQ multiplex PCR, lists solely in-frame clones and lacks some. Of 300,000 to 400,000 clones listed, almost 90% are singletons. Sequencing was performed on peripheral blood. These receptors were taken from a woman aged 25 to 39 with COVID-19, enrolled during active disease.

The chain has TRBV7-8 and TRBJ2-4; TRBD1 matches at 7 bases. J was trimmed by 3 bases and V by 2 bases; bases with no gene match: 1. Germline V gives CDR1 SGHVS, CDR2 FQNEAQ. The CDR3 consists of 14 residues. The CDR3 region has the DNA TGTGCCAGCAGCTTAAACAGGGGCAAAAACATTCAGTACTTC. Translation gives CASSLNRGKNIQYF.

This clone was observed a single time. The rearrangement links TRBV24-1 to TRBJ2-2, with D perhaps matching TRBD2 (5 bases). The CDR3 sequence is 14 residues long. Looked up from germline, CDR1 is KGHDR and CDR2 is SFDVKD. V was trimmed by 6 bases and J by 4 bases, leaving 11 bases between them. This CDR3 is CATSLGGSTGELFF. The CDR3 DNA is TGTGCCACCAGTCTTGGCGGGTCCACCGGGGAGCTGTTTTTT.

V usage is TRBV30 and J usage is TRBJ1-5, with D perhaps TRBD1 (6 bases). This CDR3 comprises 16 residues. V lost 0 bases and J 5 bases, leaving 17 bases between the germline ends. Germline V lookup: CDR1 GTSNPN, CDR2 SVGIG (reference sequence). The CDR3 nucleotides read TGTGCCTGGAGTGTAGGAGGGGGGGCGTTGTATCAGCCCCAGCATTTT. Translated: CAWSVGGGALYQPQHF.

The chain's CDR3 is CASSGGGGSYEQYF. As DNA, the CDR3 is TGTGCCAGCAGTGGAGGCGGAGGCTCCTACGAGCAGTACTTC. This sequence joins TRBV2 and TRBJ2-7; tentatively, D is TRBD2 (5 bases). The CDR3 extends over 14 amino acids. Trimming stripped 4 bases from V and 0 bases from J, with 10 bases between. Germline V CDR1 and CDR2: SNHLY, FYNNEI.

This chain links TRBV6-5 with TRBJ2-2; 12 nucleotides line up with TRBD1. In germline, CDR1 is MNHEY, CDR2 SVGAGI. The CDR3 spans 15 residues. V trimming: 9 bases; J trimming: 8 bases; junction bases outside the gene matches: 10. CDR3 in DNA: TGTGCCAGAACCCGGGACAGGGGGCGATCAGGGGAGCTGTTTTTT. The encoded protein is CARTRDRGRSGELFF.

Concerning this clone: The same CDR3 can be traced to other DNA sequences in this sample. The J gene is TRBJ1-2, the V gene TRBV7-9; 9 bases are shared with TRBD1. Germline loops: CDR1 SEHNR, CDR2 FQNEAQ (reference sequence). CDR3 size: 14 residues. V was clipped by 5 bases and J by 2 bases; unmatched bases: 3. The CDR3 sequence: CASSLDRGNYGYTF. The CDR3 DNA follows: TGTGCCAGCAGCCTGGACAGGGGCAACTATGGCTACACCTTC.

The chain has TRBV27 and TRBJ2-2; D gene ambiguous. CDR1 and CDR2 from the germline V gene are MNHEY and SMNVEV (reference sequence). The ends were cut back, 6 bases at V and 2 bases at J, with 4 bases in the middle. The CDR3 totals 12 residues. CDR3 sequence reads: CASSFNTGELFF. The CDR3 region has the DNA TGTGCCAGCAGCTTTAACACCGGGGAGCTGTTTTTT.

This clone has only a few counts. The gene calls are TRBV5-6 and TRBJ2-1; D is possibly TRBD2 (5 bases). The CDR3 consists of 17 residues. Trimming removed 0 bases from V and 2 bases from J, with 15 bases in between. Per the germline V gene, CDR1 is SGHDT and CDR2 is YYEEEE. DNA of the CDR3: TGTGCCAGCAGCTTGGCCGGGATGAACCCAGCCTACAATGAGCAGTTCTTC. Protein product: CASSLAGMNPAYNEQFF.

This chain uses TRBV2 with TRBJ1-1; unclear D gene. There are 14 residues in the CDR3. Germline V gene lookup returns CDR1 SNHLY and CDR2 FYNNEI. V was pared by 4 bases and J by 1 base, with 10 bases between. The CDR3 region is CASSGRGENTEAFF. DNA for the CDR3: TGTGCCAGCAGTGGCCGGGGAGAGAACACTGAAGCTTTCTTT.

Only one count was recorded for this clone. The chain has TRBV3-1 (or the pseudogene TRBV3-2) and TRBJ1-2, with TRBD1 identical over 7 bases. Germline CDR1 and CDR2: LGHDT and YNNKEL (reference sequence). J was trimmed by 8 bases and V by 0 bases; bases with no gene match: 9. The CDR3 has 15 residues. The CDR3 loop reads CASSQDTGATGGYTF. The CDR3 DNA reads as TGTGCCAGCAGCCAAGATACAGGGGCGACCGGCGGCTACACCTTC.

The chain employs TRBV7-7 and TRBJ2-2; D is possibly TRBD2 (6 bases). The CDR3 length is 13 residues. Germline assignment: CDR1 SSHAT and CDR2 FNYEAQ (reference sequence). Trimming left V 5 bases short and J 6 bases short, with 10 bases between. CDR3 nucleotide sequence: TGTGCCAGCAGCGTCGCGGGGCCCGGGGAGCTGTTTTTT. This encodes CASSVAGPGELFF.

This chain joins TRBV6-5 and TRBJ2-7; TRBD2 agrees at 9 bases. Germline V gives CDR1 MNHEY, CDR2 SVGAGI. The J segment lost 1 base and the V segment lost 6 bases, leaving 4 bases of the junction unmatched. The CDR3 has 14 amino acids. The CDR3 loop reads CASSLSGSSYEQYF. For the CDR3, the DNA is TGTGCCAGCAGCCTTAGCGGGAGTTCCTACGAGCAGTACTTC.

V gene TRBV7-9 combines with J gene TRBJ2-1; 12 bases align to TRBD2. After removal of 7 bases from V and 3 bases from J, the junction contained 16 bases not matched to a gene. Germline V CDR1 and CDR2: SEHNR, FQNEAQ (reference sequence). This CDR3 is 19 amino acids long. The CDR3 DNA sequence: TGTGCCAGCATGCGGGACAGGAGTCTAGCGGGAGGGTTCTACAATGAGCAGTTCTTC. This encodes CASMRDRSLAGGFYNEQFF.

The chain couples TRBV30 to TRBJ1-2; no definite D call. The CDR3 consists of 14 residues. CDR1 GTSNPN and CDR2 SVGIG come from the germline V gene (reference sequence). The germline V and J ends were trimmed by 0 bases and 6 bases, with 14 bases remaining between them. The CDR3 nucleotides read TGTGCCTGGAGTGTAGACATGAAGGTAGATGGCTACACCTTC. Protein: CAWSVDMKVDGYTF.

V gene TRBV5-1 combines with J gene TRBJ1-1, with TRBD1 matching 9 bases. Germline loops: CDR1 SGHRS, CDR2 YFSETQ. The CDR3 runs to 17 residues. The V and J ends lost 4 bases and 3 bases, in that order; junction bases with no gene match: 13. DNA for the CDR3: TGCGCCAGCAGCCAGAATCCCGGGACAGGGCGGGACACTGAAGCTTTCTTT. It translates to CASSQNPGTGRDTEAFF.

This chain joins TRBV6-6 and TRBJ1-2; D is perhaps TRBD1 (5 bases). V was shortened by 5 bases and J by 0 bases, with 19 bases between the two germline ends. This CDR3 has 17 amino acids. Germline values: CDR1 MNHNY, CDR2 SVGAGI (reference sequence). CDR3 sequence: CASSRAAGTWTNYGYTF. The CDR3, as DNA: TGTGCCAGCAGTCGGGCTGCCGGGACTTGGACTAACTATGGCTACACCTTC.

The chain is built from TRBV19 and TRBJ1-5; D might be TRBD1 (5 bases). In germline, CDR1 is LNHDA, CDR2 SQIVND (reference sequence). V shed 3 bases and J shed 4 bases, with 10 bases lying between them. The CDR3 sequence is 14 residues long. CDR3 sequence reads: CASSIGAANQPQHF. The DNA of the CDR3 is TGTGCCAGTAGTATTGGGGCAGCAAATCAGCCCCAGCATTTT.

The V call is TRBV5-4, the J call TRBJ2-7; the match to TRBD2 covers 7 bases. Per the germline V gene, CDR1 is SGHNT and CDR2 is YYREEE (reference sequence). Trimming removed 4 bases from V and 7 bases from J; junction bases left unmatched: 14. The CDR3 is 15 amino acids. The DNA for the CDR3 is TGTGCCAGCAGCCGGGACGGACTAGGCTTGGGGGAGCAGTACTTC. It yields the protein CASSRDGLGLGEQYF.

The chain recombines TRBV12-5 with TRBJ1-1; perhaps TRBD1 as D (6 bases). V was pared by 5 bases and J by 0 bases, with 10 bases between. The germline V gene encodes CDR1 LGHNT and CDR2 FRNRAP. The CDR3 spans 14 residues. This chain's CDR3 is CASGLGQLNTEAFF. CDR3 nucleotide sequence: TGTGCTAGTGGTCTGGGACAACTGAACACTGAAGCTTTCTTT.